Listed here is a single TCR beta chain. The antigen is undetermined. These data belong to a study of T cells in localized non-small cell lung cancer. The protocol was immunoSEQ multiplex PCR, while the TCRdb copy is restricted to in-frame clones and leaves out a portion. The data show approximately 40,000 clones, 75% to 90% seen once. This CDR3 region has 14 residues. The ends lost 4 bases at V and 8 bases at J; junction bases unmatched: 7. The germline gives CDR1 MNHEY, CDR2 SMNVEV (reference sequence). General study findings and limits: Peak T cell clonality was found in uninvolved adjacent lung, exceeding tumor.

Specimen: peripheral blood, collected before any cancer treatment. This receptor was identified in a man aged 35-75 years with stage I lung adenocarcinoma. The V and J genes are TRBV27 and TRBJ2-1; TRBD2 agrees at 8 bases. CDR3 sequence (DNA): TGTGCCAGCAGTTCCAAGCGGGAGACGGATGAGCAGTTCTTC. This gives the protein CASSSKRETDEQFF.